These 28 T cell receptor beta chains originate from one sample sequenced in a study of Ad26.COV2.S vaccination and SARS-CoV-2 variants. Some clones are missing from TCRdb's copy, which holds only in-frame ones; the method was immunoSEQ multiplex PCR. Of around 320,000 clones in the sample, around 83% were seen once. Treatment reported: some 19 received Ad26.COV2.S at low or high dose, single or two shots; 5 received placebo; per-sample allocation not given. Vaccine and placebo recipients were sampled on day 63 after the first injection. The sequenced sample was peripheral blood, obtained in a trial of Ad26.COV2.S vaccine versus placebo. These receptors all stem from a person between 18 and 59 years old who received the Ad26.COV2.S COVID-19 vaccine or a placebo.

The chain links TRBV19 to TRBJ2-1; 9 nucleotides align to TRBD1. This CDR3 has 13 amino acids. Germline V gene lookup returns CDR1 LNHDA and CDR2 SQIVND (reference sequence). The trim removed 6 bases at V and 10 bases at J, leaving 7 bases unmatched. The CDR3 region has the DNA TGTGCCAGTAGGACAACAGGGGGCAGAGAGCAGTTCTTC. This gives the protein CASRTTGGREQFF.

This sequence joins TRBV30 and TRBJ2-3, with D possibly TRBD1 on 5 matching bases. Germline values: CDR1 GTSNPN, CDR2 SVGIG (reference sequence). This CDR3 spans 14 amino acids. Trimming took 0 bases from V and 5 from J, leaving 12 bases between them. CDR3 sequence: CAWSVRPGKDTQYF. The CDR3 region has the DNA TGTGCCTGGAGTGTCCGGCCAGGGAAAGATACGCAGTATTTT.

The chain combines TRBV3-1 (or the pseudogene TRBV3-2) with TRBJ2-3; 8 bases are shared with TRBD2. From germline, CDR1 is LGHDT and CDR2 YNNKEL (reference sequence). The trim removed 4 bases at V and 3 bases at J, leaving 15 bases unmatched. The CDR3 is 18 amino acids. The DNA of the CDR3 is TGTGCCAGCAGCCTGCCGATGAGCGCTAGCGGGTTGACAGATACGCAGTATTTT. Residues: CASSLPMSASGLTDTQYF.

The chain carries TRBV5-4 and TRBJ2-1, with unresolved D. Trimming took 3 bases from V and 5 from J, leaving 6 bases between them. The CDR3 is made up of 12 amino acids. CDR1 and CDR2 (germline): SGHNT, YYREEE (reference sequence). CDR3 DNA sequence: TGTGCCAGCAGCTCACAGAACAATGAGCAGTTCTTC. This sequence encodes CASSSQNNEQFF.

The chain recombines TRBV2 with TRBJ2-2; 9 positions match TRBD2. The CDR3 contains 17 residues. Germline V gene data show CDR1 as SNHLY and CDR2 as FYNNEI. The junction had 9 bases not matched to a gene; V was cut back by 6 bases and J by 1 base. In DNA form, the CDR3 reads TGTGCCAGCAGCTACCCAGATAGCGGGAGGAACACCGGGGAGCTGTTTTTT. Translating gives CASSYPDSGRNTGELFF.

This chain connects TRBV5-8 to TRBJ2-3, with 12 bases identical to TRBD1. This CDR3 contains 16 residues. Germline assignment: CDR1 SGHTS and CDR2 YDEGEE. V dropped 4 bases and J dropped 6; count of bases not matched to a gene: 9. The CDR3 protein is CASSPRGDRGRDTQYF. CDR3 nucleotides: TGTGCCAGCAGCCCCCGCGGGGACAGGGGGCGGGATACGCAGTATTTT.

The chain combines TRBV6-4 with TRBJ1-2; the match to TRBD1 covers 9 bases. The V and J ends lost 6 bases and 2 bases, in that order; junction bases with no gene match: 7. Germline V CDR1 and CDR2: MRHNA, SNTAGT. The CDR3 is made up of 15 amino acids. The CDR3 here is CASRLQGAGNYGYTF. Written as DNA, the CDR3 is TGTGCCAGCAGATTACAGGGGGCTGGAAACTATGGCTACACCTTC.

The chain combines TRBV7-2 with TRBJ1-5; 7 nucleotides match TRBD1. Unmatched junction bases numbered 6, after V lost 8 bases and J lost 5 bases. The CDR3 has 13 amino acids. Germline values: CDR1 SGHTA, CDR2 FQGNSA. The CDR3 coding sequence is TGTGCCAGCGGAACAGGGGCAGATCAGCCCCAGCATTTT. It specifies CASGTGADQPQHF.

This rearrangement joins TRBV15 to TRBJ2-7, with D perhaps assigned TRBD1 or TRBD2 (6 bases each). Between the trimmed V and J ends, which lost 5 bases and 0 bases, there was a span of 14 bases. Germline V gives CDR1 LNHNV, CDR2 YYDKDF (reference sequence). CDR3 length: 15 amino acids. As DNA, the CDR3 is TGTGCCACCAGCGCAGGGGACGGGAGCTCCTACGAGCAGTACTTC. This translates into CATSAGDGSSYEQYF.

Of note for this clone: Distinct nucleotide sequences in the sample also encode this CDR3. The chain has TRBV25-1 and TRBJ2-5; TRBD2 agrees at 8 bases. Germline-derived CDR1 and CDR2 are MGHDK and SYGVNS. This CDR3 region has 14 residues. With V trimmed by 2 bases and J by 2 bases, 1 base remained unmatched. The CDR3 sequence is CASSERGGQETQYF. CDR3 nucleotides: TGTGCCAGCAGTGAACGGGGGGGACAAGAGACCCAGTACTTC.

V usage is TRBV4-3 and J usage is TRBJ1-4, with D perhaps matching TRBD1 (6 bases). The CDR3 contains 15 residues. The germline gives CDR1 LGHNA, CDR2 YSLEER. Trimming removed 0 bases from V and 8 bases from J, with 13 bases in between. The CDR3 DNA sequence: TGCGCCAGCAGCCAAGAACCAGGGGTCCGGGAAAAACTGTTTTTT. It is translated as CASSQEPGVREKLFF.

The chain uses TRBV7-9 and TRBJ2-7, with D perhaps matching TRBD1 (5 bases). V lost 2 bases and J 1 base, leaving 9 bases between the germline ends. Germline V gene lookup returns CDR1 SEHNR and CDR2 FQNEAQ (reference sequence). The CDR3 sequence is 14 residues long. This CDR3 is CASSLTAGSYEQYF. The CDR3 DNA reads TGTGCCAGCAGCTTAACAGCAGGGTCCTACGAGCAGTACTTC.

This clone was detected a few times. V and J are TRBV18 and TRBJ2-7; no definite D call. Germline loops: CDR1 KGHSH, CDR2 LQKENI. V was trimmed by 3 bases and J by 3 bases, leaving 12 bases between them. This CDR3 is built from 14 residues. The CDR3 sequence: CASSPTLLNYEQYF. In DNA, the CDR3 is TGTGCCAGCTCACCGACACTGCTAAACTACGAGCAGTACTTC.

This chain connects TRBV29-1 to TRBJ1-4; the match to TRBD1 covers 7 bases. The CDR3 loop spans 12 amino acids. The germline V gene has CDR1 SQVTM and CDR2 ANQGSEA. With 6 bases clipped from V and 5 bases from J, the junction kept 3 bases outside the gene matches. CDR3 DNA sequence: TGCAGCGTCTTGACAGGGAATGAAAAACTGTTTTTT. It yields the protein CSVLTGNEKLFF.

The rearrangement joins TRBV5-1 to TRBJ2-5, with D possibly TRBD1 on 5 matching bases. The CDR3 length is 16 residues. The germline CDR1 and CDR2 sequences are SGHRS and YFSETQ. Trimming pared 4 bases from V and 5 bases from J, leaving 21 bases between. The chain's CDR3 is CASSPPKFAGQETQYF. The CDR3 coding sequence is TGCGCCAGCAGCCCTCCGAAGTTTGCAGGGCAGGAGACCCAGTACTTC. Full variable domain (rest looked up from reference TRBV5-1 and TRBJ2-5): KAGVTQTPRYLIKTRGQQVTLSCSPISGHRSVSWYQQTPGQGLQFLFEYFSETQRNKGNFPGRFSGRQFSNSRSEMNVSTLELGDSALYLCASSPPKFAGQETQYFGPGTRLLVL.

This chain joins TRBV6-5 and TRBJ1-2; D is unresolved. This CDR3 is 12 amino acids long. V was pared by 0 bases and J by 9 bases, with 8 bases between. Germline V gives CDR1 MNHEY, CDR2 SVGAGI. The CDR3 DNA follows: TGTGCCAGCAGTTACTCAGGGAGGCGCTACACCTTC. This translates into CASSYSGRRYTF.

Comment on this clone: Within the sample, other DNA sequences also encode this same CDR3. V usage is TRBV5-1 and J usage is TRBJ2-7; 9 bases align to TRBD1. CDR3 length: 14 amino acids. V lost 5 bases, J lost 2 bases, and 5 bases stayed unmatched. Germline V gives CDR1 SGHRS, CDR2 YFSETQ. CDR3 sequence reads: CASRVGTGTYEQYF. The CDR3 nucleotides read TGCGCCAGCAGGGTCGGGACAGGGACCTACGAGCAGTACTTC.

V and J are TRBV9 and TRBJ2-3; a possible D gene is TRBD2 (7 bases). Germline CDR1 and CDR2: SGDLS and YYNGEE. CDR3 length: 16 amino acids. Trimming cost V 0 bases and J 3 bases, with 14 bases left between them. The DNA for the CDR3 is TGTGCCAGCAGCGTAGCAACGGGGGGCAGGACAGATACGCAGTATTTT. Its protein is CASSVATGGRTDTQYF.

J is TRBJ1-4 and V is TRBV7-9; D remains unclear. The CDR3 runs 16 residues. CDR1 and CDR2 from the germline V gene are SEHNR and FQNEAQ (reference sequence). The V end was cut by 3 bases, the J end by 4 bases, with 15 bases between. CDR3 region: CASSLLGKRHNEKLFF. CDR3 nucleotide sequence: TGTGCCAGCAGCTTGTTGGGGAAGAGGCATAATGAAAAACTGTTTTTT. Supplemented by reference TRBV7-9 and TRBJ1-4, the full variable domain reads DTGVSQNPRHKITKRGQNVTFRCDPISEHNRLYWYRQTLGQGPEFLTYFQNEAQLEKSRLLSDRFSAERPKGSFSTLEIQRTEQGDSAMYLCASSLLGKRHNEKLFFGSGTQLSVL.

CDR3 in DNA: TGTGCCACCAGCAGAGATCGCGGGGGGGACAATGAGCAGTTCTTC. Translating gives CATSRDRGGDNEQFF. This sequence joins TRBV15 and TRBJ2-1; 9 nucleotides match TRBD2. The CDR3 has 15 residues. With V trimmed by 0 bases and J by 5 bases, 2 bases remained unmatched. Germline V CDR1 and CDR2: LNHNV, YYDKDF (reference sequence).

This chain links TRBV5-6 with TRBJ2-5; D gene unclear. The CDR3 has 14 amino acids. The V and J ends lost 3 bases and 4 bases respectively, with 13 bases between them. The germline V gene has CDR1 SGHDT and CDR2 YYEEEE. DNA for the CDR3: TGTGCCAGCAGCTGGGGTGGGGATATAGAGACCCAGTACTTC. Its protein product is CASSWGGDIETQYF.

The chain uses TRBV3-1 (or the pseudogene TRBV3-2) and TRBJ1-1; D gene ambiguous. This CDR3 comprises 14 residues. Per germline, CDR1 LGHDT and CDR2 YNNKEL (reference sequence). V was cut by 0 bases and J by 1 base, with 6 bases left in between. CDR3 nucleotide sequence: TGTGCCAGCAGCCAAGAGGGTGAGAACACTGAAGCTTTCTTT. It encodes CASSQEGENTEAFF.

This chain links TRBV28 with TRBJ1-3; tentative D call: TRBD1 (5 bases). Trimming left V 4 bases short and J 0 bases short, with 13 bases between. The CDR3 is 16 amino acids. Germline V lookup: CDR1 MDHEN, CDR2 SYDVKM. CDR3 region: CASSWAGRDSGNTIYF. The CDR3 coding sequence is TGTGCCAGCAGTTGGGCAGGGAGAGACTCTGGAAACACCATATATTTT.

The V and J genes are TRBV30 and TRBJ1-2; D call uncertain. V dropped 3 bases and J dropped 4 bases, with 9 bases sitting between them. The CDR3 extends over 12 amino acids. CDR1 is GTSNPN and CDR2 is SVGIG in the germline V gene (reference sequence). CDR3 coding DNA: TGTGCCTGGAGGTTCGAGGGCTATGGCTACACCTTC. Amino acid sequence: CAWRFEGYGYTF.

The V and J genes are TRBV2 and TRBJ1-2; 9 bases are shared with TRBD1. This CDR3 spans 15 amino acids. J was trimmed by 5 bases and V by 4 bases; bases with no gene match: 8. Germline V gene data show CDR1 as SNHLY and CDR2 as FYNNEI. The CDR3 region is CASSARTGVGYGYTF. The CDR3 nucleotides are TGTGCCAGCAGTGCCAGGACAGGGGTAGGGTATGGCTACACCTTC. The full variable domain, in which reference TRBV2 and TRBJ1-2 provide the parts outside the CDR3, is EPEVTQTPSHQVTQMGQEVILRCVPISNHLYFYWYRQILGQKVEFLVSFYNNEISEKSEIFDDQFSVERPDGSNFTLKIRSTKLEDSAMYFCASSARTGVGYGYTFGSGTRLTVV.

V gene TRBV7-2 combines with J gene TRBJ1-1, with 8 bases fitting TRBD1. The CDR3 is 12 amino acids. The germline V gene has CDR1 SGHTA and CDR2 FQGNSA. Unmatched junction bases numbered 2, after V lost 5 bases and J lost 6 bases. As DNA, the CDR3 is TGTGCCAGCAGCCCGACAGGGGCTGAAGCTTTCTTT. This encodes CASSPTGAEAFF. The full variable domain, its missing parts supplied by reference TRBV7-2 and TRBJ1-1, is GAGVSQSPSNKVTEKGKDVELRCDPISGHTALYWYRQSLGQGLEFLIYFQGNSAPDKSGLPSDRFSAERTGGSVSTLTIQRTQQEDSAVYLCASSPTGAEAFFGQGTRLTVV.

This clone turned up a few times. The chain uses TRBV27 and TRBJ2-2; D might be TRBD1 (6 bases). Per the germline V gene, CDR1 is MNHEY and CDR2 is SMNVEV (reference sequence). The V gene lost 4 bases and the J gene lost 5 bases, with 11 bases spanning the gap. This CDR3 contains 14 residues. CDR3 sequence: CASSSNRVTGELFF. CDR3 in DNA: TGTGCCAGCAGTTCCAACAGGGTTACCGGGGAGCTGTTTTTT.

V is TRBV6-5 and J is TRBJ1-4, with D perhaps TRBD1 (6 bases). Germline CDR1 is MNHEY and CDR2 is SVGAGI. This CDR3 region has 14 residues. The V end lost 4 bases, the J end lost 8 bases, and 14 bases lay between the germline ends. CDR3 amino acids: CASSSGGLGEKLFF. The CDR3 coding sequence is TGTGCCAGCAGTTCCGGGGGGCTCGGAGAAAAACTGTTTTTT.